The source of this T cell receptor beta chain is a study of response to subunit inactivated influenza vaccine. TCRdb reanalysed the RT-PCR reads using MiXCR and keeps one entry per CDR3 protein. Of just under 550,000 distinct CDR3 sequences in the sample, under 30% were seen once. Only a few counts were recorded for this clonotype. These same records also appear under a second study, on T cells expressing NK-cell markers. That paper notes: cDNA encoding TCR beta was synthesized via 5'RACE template switching incorporating UMIs. Similarly, these clonotypes led the CD3+CD56-NKG2C+ fraction as well in several donors.

The receptor's source is a man between 45 and 60 years old who received an inactivated influenza vaccine. This specimen was CD4+ T cells sorted from PBMCs, taken about 12 days after vaccination.

CDR3 in amino acids: CASSSRDRGHTEAFF. CDR3 nucleotide sequence: TGTGCCAGCAGCTCCCGGGACAGGGGGCACACTGAAGCTTTCTTT. J is TRBJ1-1 and V is TRBV11-2; TRBD1 aligns across 12 bases. CDR1 is SGHAT and CDR2 is FQNNGV in the germline V gene. CDR3 length: 15 amino acids. V lost 4 bases, J lost 3 bases, and 3 bases stayed unmatched.